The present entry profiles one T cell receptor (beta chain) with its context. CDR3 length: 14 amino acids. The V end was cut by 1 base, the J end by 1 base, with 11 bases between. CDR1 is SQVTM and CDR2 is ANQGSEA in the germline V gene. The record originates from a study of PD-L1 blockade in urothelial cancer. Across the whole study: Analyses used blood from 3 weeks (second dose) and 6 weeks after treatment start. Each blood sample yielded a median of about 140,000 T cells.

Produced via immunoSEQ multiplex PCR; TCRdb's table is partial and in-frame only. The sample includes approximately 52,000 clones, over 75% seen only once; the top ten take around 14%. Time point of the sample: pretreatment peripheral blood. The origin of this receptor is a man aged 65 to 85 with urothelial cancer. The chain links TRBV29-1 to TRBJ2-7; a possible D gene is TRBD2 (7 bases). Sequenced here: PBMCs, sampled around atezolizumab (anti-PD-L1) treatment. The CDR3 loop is CSVEGGGRSYEQYF. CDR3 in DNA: TGCAGCGTTGAAGGCGGGGGCAGATCCTACGAGCAGTACTTC.